Listed here are 3 T cell receptor beta chains from one sample, sequenced in a study of shared T cell receptors in the human thymus. Measured with immunoSEQ multiplex PCR; TCRdb has only the in-frame clones, and not every one. In the table there are approximately 730,000 clones, 70% to 90% of which are singletons. The data were also submitted as part of a second study, on human thymus T cells.

The specimen sequenced was thymocytes. These receptors originate from a girl younger than two with a congenital heart defect.

The chain joins TRBV11-2 to TRBJ1-2, with D maybe TRBD1 (5 bases). V was cut by 4 bases and J by 5 bases, with 23 bases left in between. This CDR3 region has 17 residues. Germline CDR1 reads SGHAT; CDR2 reads FQNNGV. CDR3: CASSSPGGWGFWYGYTF. As DNA, the CDR3 is TGTGCCAGCAGCTCACCCGGGGGGTGGGGGTTTTGGTATGGCTACACCTTC.

V usage is TRBV28 and J usage is TRBJ1-2; D not resolved. Germline assignment: CDR1 MDHEN and CDR2 SYDVKM. V gave up 3 bases and J gave up 5 bases, with 34 bases separating them. This CDR3 is built from 21 residues. CDR3 DNA sequence: TGTGCCAGCAGTTTTATTAATGTACGAGCGGACGCCCCCGAAATCGATTATGGCTACACCTTC. Translation: CASSFINVRADAPEIDYGYTF.

This clone was counted between two and nine times. Here the CDR3 reads CASRRITGSKETQYF. The CDR3 DNA sequence: TGTGCCAGCAGGAGAATCACAGGCTCAAAAGAGACCCAGTACTTC. This rearrangement joins TRBV21-1 to TRBJ2-5; the table gives TRBD1 as D, unverified against the DNA. TRBV21-1 is a pseudogene locus. The CDR3 contains 15 residues.